The next 30 T cell receptor beta chains were all read from a single sample in a study of cytomegalovirus exposure and HLA in healthy donors. 13 Jbeta primers and 60 Vbeta primers were used for the PCR. Sequencing was performed with immunoSEQ multiplex PCR; in TCRdb, only in-frame clones are kept and a portion is missing. This sample carries roughly 100,000 clones, 10% of them seen once, and the ten largest clones take 5.8%. The sequenced sample was PBMCs. These receptors came from a man aged 40-55 years in good health and CMV-seropositive.

This chain links TRBV7-9 with TRBJ1-4; perhaps TRBD1 as D (5 bases). This CDR3 is built from 18 residues. Germline CDR1 SEHNR, CDR2 FQNEAQ (reference sequence). V gave up 11 bases and J gave up 0 bases, with 25 bases separating them. The CDR3 reads CAWPRSGAELATNEKLFF. The CDR3 DNA follows: TGTGCCTGGCCTCGAAGCGGGGCGGAGCTTGCAACTAATGAAAAACTGTTTTTT.

This chain joins TRBV7-6 and TRBJ2-1; perhaps TRBD1 as D (5 bases). This CDR3 has 13 amino acids. CDR1 is SGHVS and CDR2 is FNYEAQ in the germline V gene. V was shortened by 2 bases and J by 5 bases, with 7 bases between the two germline ends. CDR3: CASSLTGHNEQFF. For the CDR3, the DNA is TGTGCCAGCAGCTTAACAGGTCACAATGAGCAGTTCTTC.

The V and J genes are TRBV19 and TRBJ2-7; possibly TRBD2 for D (5 bases). The CDR3 consists of 13 residues. Trimming took off 3 bases at V and 0 bases at J, with 6 bases between the two ends. CDR1 is LNHDA, CDR2 SQIVND, per germline (reference sequence). The CDR3 nucleotides are TGTGCCAGTAGTATTACTAGCTCCTACGAGCAGTACTTC. Its protein is CASSITSSYEQYF.

V is TRBV6-1 and J is TRBJ1-1; D not resolved. The V gene's germline CDR1 is MNHNS and CDR2 SASEGT. The CDR3 is 13 residues long. V was trimmed by 8 bases and J by 0 bases, leaving 10 bases between them. The CDR3 DNA is TGTGCCAGCGAGGGTTACATGAACACTGAAGCTTTCTTT. Its translation: CASEGYMNTEAFF.

This clone has more than one count but fewer than ten. This sequence joins TRBV27 and TRBJ2-2; 7 bases agree with TRBD2. Trimming cost V 5 bases and J 0 bases; bases outside gene matches: 6. The CDR3 spans 16 residues. The germline V gene has CDR1 MNHEY and CDR2 SMNVEV (reference sequence). CDR3 DNA: TGTGCCAGCAGTCCCTTCAGCGGGACGAACACCGGGGAGCTGTTTTTT. It specifies CASSPFSGTNTGELFF.

This clone turned up a few times. The CDR3 spells CATSVLRNQETQYF. In DNA form, the CDR3 reads TGTGCCACCAGCGTCCTCAGGAACCAAGAGACCCAGTACTTC. The J gene is TRBJ2-5, the V gene TRBV15; no firm D call. Deletions cut 5 bases from V and 0 bases from J, with 10 bases between. CDR1 and CDR2 from the germline V gene are LNHNV and YYDKDF (reference sequence). The CDR3 is made up of 14 amino acids.

J is TRBJ2-3 and V is TRBV7-3; perhaps TRBD2 as D (6 bases). The V gene's germline CDR1 is SGHTA and CDR2 FQGTGA. The CDR3 covers 14 residues. The V end was cut by 4 bases, the J end by 2 bases, with 10 bases between. Written as DNA, the CDR3 is TGTGCCAGCAGCTCGGGACTTCACACAGATACGCAGTATTTT. Protein sequence: CASSSGLHTDTQYF.

The genes are TRBV28 and TRBJ2-7; TRBD2 is a possible D gene (6 bases). CDR3 length: 16 amino acids. Trimming removed 5 bases at V and 2 bases at J, with 19 bases between. The germline gives CDR1 MDHEN, CDR2 SYDVKM. The CDR3: CASSLPRVAATYEQYF. The CDR3 bases are TGTGCCAGCAGTCTCCCTCGTGTAGCGGCTACCTACGAGCAGTACTTC.

The CDR3 loop reads CASTRRPGYEQYF. CDR3 sequence (DNA): TGTGCCAGCACAAGGCGGCCCGGGTACGAGCAGTACTTC. The V gene is TRBV6-5, the J gene TRBJ2-7; D not resolved. V was trimmed by 7 bases and J by 4 bases, leaving 14 bases between them. This CDR3 has 13 amino acids. Germline CDR1 MNHEY, CDR2 SVGAGI.

The chain joins TRBV4-1 to TRBJ1-2; D ambiguous. This CDR3 is built from 14 residues. The V end lost 0 bases, the J end lost 6 bases, and 11 bases lay between the germline ends. CDR1 is MGHRA, CDR2 YSYEKL, per germline. CDR3 sequence: CASSQEGGWHGYTF. CDR3 in DNA: TGCGCCAGCAGCCAAGAAGGCGGATGGCATGGCTACACCTTC.

Points on this clone: The sample has other DNA sequences that encode this CDR3 too. The chain links TRBV28 to TRBJ2-7, with 11 bases lining up with TRBD2. J gave up 1 base and V 5 bases, and 4 bases lay outside the gene matches. The CDR3 is made up of 15 amino acids. Germline V gene sequence: CDR1 MDHEN, CDR2 SYDVKM. Written as DNA, the CDR3 is TGTGCCAGCAGTCTGGGGACTAGCGGTTCCTACGAGCAGTACTTC. It is translated as CASSLGTSGSYEQYF. The full variable domain, its missing parts supplied by reference TRBV28 and TRBJ2-7, is DVKVTQSSRYLVKRTGEKVFLECVQDMDHENMFWYRQDPGLGLRLIYFSYDVKMKEKGDIPEGYSVSREKKERFSLILESASTNQTSMYLCASSLGTSGSYEQYFGPGTRLTVT.

This clone occurred a few times. The chain carries TRBV11-2 and TRBJ2-5; no clear D. The CDR3 totals 16 residues. CDR1 SGHAT and CDR2 FQNNGV come from the germline V gene. The ends were cut back, 0 bases at V and 3 bases at J, with 14 bases in the middle. The CDR3, as DNA: TGTGCCAGCAGCTTAGATTACATGGTGTTTGAAGAGACCCAGTACTTC. It translates to CASSLDYMVFEETQYF.

This sequence joins TRBV28 and TRBJ2-1; no firm D call. The V gene lost 10 bases and the J gene lost 9 bases, with 13 bases spanning the gap. This CDR3 has 11 residues. CDR1 is MDHEN, CDR2 SYDVKM, per germline. CDR3 residues: CATCRASEQFF. In DNA form, the CDR3 reads TGTGCCACGTGCCGAGCTAGTGAGCAGTTCTTC.

The V gene is TRBV2, the J gene TRBJ2-7, with 9 bases that match TRBD1. The CDR3 spans 12 residues. Looked up from germline, CDR1 is SNHLY and CDR2 is FYNNEI. After removal of 8 bases from V and 4 bases from J, the junction contained 3 bases not matched to a gene. Here the CDR3 reads CASSDRGYEQYF. As DNA, the CDR3 is TGTGCCAGCTCGGACAGGGGATACGAGCAGTACTTC.

This rearrangement joins TRBV5-1 to TRBJ2-7; TRBD1 matches at 10 bases. CDR3 length equals 16 residues. Losses at the gene ends were 4 bases for V and 5 bases for J; bases not matched to a gene: 12. Germline CDR1 is SGHRS and CDR2 is YFSETQ. The DNA of the CDR3 is TGCGCCAGCAGCGGAGGCCCCGGGACAGGGGATCACGAGCAGTACTTC. As protein: CASSGGPGTGDHEQYF.

The table lists this clone with a few counts. The genes are TRBV7-2 and TRBJ2-7, with D unclear. Germline V lookup: CDR1 SGHTA, CDR2 FQGNSA. V was shortened by 5 bases and J by 0 bases, with 5 bases between the two germline ends. The CDR3 spans 12 residues. CDR3 residues: CASSPSSYEQYF. CDR3 sequence (DNA): TGTGCCAGCAGCCCCAGCTCCTACGAGCAGTACTTC.

This clone was seen a few times. The chain recombines TRBV7-8 with TRBJ2-7, with 7 bases that match TRBD1. The CDR3 runs 15 residues. The germline V gene has CDR1 SGHVS and CDR2 FQNEAQ. V was pared by 4 bases and J by 4 bases, with 10 bases of the junction left unmatched. CDR3 DNA: TGTGCCAGCAGCTCCTATCGGCAGGGGGTGTACGAGCAGTACTTC. It yields the protein CASSSYRQGVYEQYF.

The CDR3 loop is CASSYSMDRVAFF. CDR3 DNA: TGTGCCAGCAGTTACTCGATGGACAGGGTCGCTTTCTTT. This chain joins TRBV6-5 and TRBJ1-1; 8 nucleotides match TRBD1. CDR1 MNHEY and CDR2 SVGAGI come from the germline V gene. V lost 0 bases to trimming and J lost 11 bases; unmatched junction nucleotides: 5. This CDR3 has 13 residues.

A few counts support this clone. The junction departs from germline at one end; a sequencing error may be responsible. The chain recombines TRBV7-7 with TRBJ2-2, with 13 bases lining up with TRBD2. Germline CDR1 reads SSHAT; CDR2 reads FNYEAQ (reference sequence). The CDR3 has 16 residues. Here the CDR3 DNA reads TGTGCTAGCAGCTTAGAGACTAGCGGGAGGCCCGGGGAGCTGTTTTTT. Its translation: CASSLETSGRPGELFF.

This clone showed up just a few times. The V call is TRBV2, the J call TRBJ2-5; TRBD2 aligns across 7 bases. The CDR3 is made up of 13 amino acids. Germline V gene data show CDR1 as SNHLY and CDR2 as FYNNEI. With 10 bases clipped from V and 0 bases from J, the junction kept 5 bases outside the gene matches. CDR3 sequence: CAILAENQETQYF. The CDR3 nucleotides read TGTGCCATTCTAGCGGAGAACCAAGAGACCCAGTACTTC.

This clone was seen at least ten times. V is TRBV11-2 and J is TRBJ1-1; D gene ambiguous. The V end was cut by 3 bases, the J end by 12 bases, with 17 bases between. CDR3 length equals 13 residues. Germline loops: CDR1 SGHAT, CDR2 FQNNGV. CDR3 sequence: CASSLDPLAVSFF. The CDR3 region has the DNA TGTGCCAGCAGCTTGGACCCCCTAGCCGTATCTTTCTTT.

This clone was picked up a small number of times. The chain carries TRBV28 and TRBJ2-7; D gene uncertain. Trimming stripped 9 bases from V and 2 bases from J, with 5 bases between. Germline V gene sequence: CDR1 MDHEN, CDR2 SYDVKM. The CDR3 runs 10 residues. The CDR3 region is CASGPYEQYF. The CDR3, as DNA: TGTGCCAGTGGCCCCTACGAGCAGTACTTC.

This sequence joins TRBV18 and TRBJ2-5, with 9 nucleotides matching TRBD1. J gave up 4 bases and V 5 bases, and 5 bases lay outside the gene matches. Germline V gene data show CDR1 as KGHSH and CDR2 as LQKENI. CDR3 size: 14 residues. CDR3 DNA sequence: TGTGCCAGCTCAACCACAGGGGGCCCAGAGACCCAGTACTTC. Translating it yields CASSTTGGPETQYF.

This sequence joins TRBV18 and TRBJ2-5; D remains ambiguous. Per the germline V gene, CDR1 is KGHSH and CDR2 is LQKENI. The germline V and J ends were trimmed by 3 bases and 0 bases, with 11 bases remaining between them. The CDR3 consists of 15 residues. The CDR3 loop reads CASSPRLSYQETQYF. The CDR3 DNA follows: TGTGCCAGCTCACCCAGGCTATCGTACCAAGAGACCCAGTACTTC.

This chain connects TRBV20-1 to TRBJ2-2; D uncertain. Between the trimmed V and J ends, which lost 6 bases and 6 bases, there was a span of 8 bases. CDR3 length: 11 amino acids. Germline V gene sequence: CDR1 DFQATT, CDR2 SNEGSKA (reference sequence). The chain's CDR3 is CSAESAGELFF. In DNA form, the CDR3 reads TGCAGTGCCGAGTCGGCCGGGGAGCTGTTTTTT.

This clone was found a few times. The rearrangement links TRBV7-9 to TRBJ2-5, with D perhaps TRBD2 (6 bases). Germline lookup yields CDR1 SEHNR and CDR2 FQNEAQ (reference sequence). The CDR3 is 15 residues long. The V end was cut by 1 base, the J end by 2 bases, with 11 bases between. As DNA, the CDR3 is TGTGCCAGCAGCTTAGACGGGAGTCTTCAAGAGACCCAGTACTTC. Its protein is CASSLDGSLQETQYF.

Only a few counts were recorded for this clone. In DNA, the CDR3 is TGCGCCAGCAGCCTCACAGGGAAGATGAACACTGAAGCTTTCTTT. Translated, it gives CASSLTGKMNTEAFF. The V and J genes are TRBV5-1 and TRBJ1-1, with D tentatively TRBD1 (6 bases). The CDR3 runs to 15 residues. CDR1 is SGHRS, CDR2 YFSETQ, per germline. V lost 4 bases and J lost 0, with 13 bases in between. The full variable domain, completed using reference TRBV5-1 and TRBJ1-1, is KAGVTQTPRYLIKTRGQQVTLSCSPISGHRSVSWYQQTPGQGLQFLFEYFSETQRNKGNFPGRFSGRQFSNSRSEMNVSTLELGDSALYLCASSLTGKMNTEAFFGQGTRLTVV.

CDR3 sequence reads: CASSPRLAGANEQYF. The DNA of the CDR3 is TGTGCCAGCAGTCCGAGACTAGCGGGAGCTAACGAGCAGTACTTC. This sequence joins TRBV11-3 and TRBJ2-7, with 12 positions matching TRBD2. V shed 6 bases, J shed 5 bases, and the junction held 8 bases outside the gene matches. CDR1 SGHNT and CDR2 YENEEA come from the germline V gene. There are 15 residues in the CDR3.

V and J are TRBV5-4 and TRBJ2-1; 15 positions agree with TRBD2. Germline assignment: CDR1 SGHNT and CDR2 YYREEE (reference sequence). Trimming took 6 bases from V and 9 from J; bases not matched to a gene: 4. The CDR3 has 14 residues. This CDR3 is CASTWTSGRGEQFF. Written as DNA, the CDR3 is TGTGCCAGCACCTGGACTAGCGGGAGGGGTGAGCAGTTCTTC. Full variable domain (remainder filled in from reference TRBV5-4 and TRBJ2-1): ETGVTQSPTHLIKTRGQQVTLRCSSQSGHNTVSWYQQALGQGPQFIFQYYREEENGRGNFPPRFSGLQFPNYSSELNVNALELDDSALYLCASTWTSGRGEQFFGPGTRLTVL.

The chain recombines TRBV9 with TRBJ2-3; a weak D match, TRBD2 (6 bases). V was pared by 3 bases and J by 6 bases, with 11 bases between. The CDR3 loop spans 13 amino acids. Looked up from germline, CDR1 is SGDLS and CDR2 is YYNGEE. CDR3 nucleotides: TGTGCCAGCAGCGCGGGACTTTGGGATACGCAGTATTTT. This codes for CASSAGLWDTQYF.